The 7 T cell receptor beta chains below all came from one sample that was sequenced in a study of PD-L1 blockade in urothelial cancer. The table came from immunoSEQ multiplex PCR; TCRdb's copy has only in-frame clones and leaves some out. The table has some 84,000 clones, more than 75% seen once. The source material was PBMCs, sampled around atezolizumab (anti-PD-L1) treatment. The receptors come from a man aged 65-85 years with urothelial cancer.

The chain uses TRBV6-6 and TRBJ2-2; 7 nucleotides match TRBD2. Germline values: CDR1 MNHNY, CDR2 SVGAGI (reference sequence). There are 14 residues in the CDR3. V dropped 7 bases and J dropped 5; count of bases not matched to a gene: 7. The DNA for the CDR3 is TGTGCCAGCACAGGGATCGGGGGGACCGGGGAGCTGTTTTTT. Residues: CASTGIGGTGELFF.

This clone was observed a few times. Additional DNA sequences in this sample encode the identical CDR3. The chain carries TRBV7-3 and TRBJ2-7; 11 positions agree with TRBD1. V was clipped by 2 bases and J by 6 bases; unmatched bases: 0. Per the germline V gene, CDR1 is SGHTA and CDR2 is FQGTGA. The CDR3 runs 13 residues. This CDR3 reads CASSLGTGGEQYF. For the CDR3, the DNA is TGTGCCAGCAGCTTAGGGACAGGGGGCGAGCAGTACTTC.

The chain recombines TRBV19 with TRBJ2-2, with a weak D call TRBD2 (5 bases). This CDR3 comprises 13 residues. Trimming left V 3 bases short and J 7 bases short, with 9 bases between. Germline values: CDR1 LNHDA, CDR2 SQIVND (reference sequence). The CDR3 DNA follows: TGTGCCAGTAGTATTCGGGAACACGGGGAGCTGTTTTTT. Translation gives CASSIREHGELFF.

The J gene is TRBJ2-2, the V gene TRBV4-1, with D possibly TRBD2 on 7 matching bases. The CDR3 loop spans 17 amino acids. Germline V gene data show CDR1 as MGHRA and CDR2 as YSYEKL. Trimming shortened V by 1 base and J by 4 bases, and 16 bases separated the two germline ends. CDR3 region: CASSQGRGGPGTGELFF. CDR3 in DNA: TGCGCCAGCAGCCAAGGGAGGGGGGGGCCGGGCACCGGGGAGCTGTTTTTT.

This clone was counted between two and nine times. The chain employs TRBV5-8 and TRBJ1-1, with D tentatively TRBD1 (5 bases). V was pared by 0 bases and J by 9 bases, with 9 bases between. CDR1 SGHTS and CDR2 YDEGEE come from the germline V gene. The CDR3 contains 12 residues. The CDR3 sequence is CASSLAQEQAFF. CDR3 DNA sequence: TGTGCCAGCAGCTTGGCACAGGAGCAAGCTTTCTTT. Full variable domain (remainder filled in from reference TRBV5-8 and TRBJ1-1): EAGVTQSPTHLIKTRGQQATLRCSPISGHTSVYWYQQALGLGLQFLLWYDEGEERNRGNFPPRFSGRQFPNYSSELNVNALELEDSALYLCASSLAQEQAFFGQGTRLTVV.

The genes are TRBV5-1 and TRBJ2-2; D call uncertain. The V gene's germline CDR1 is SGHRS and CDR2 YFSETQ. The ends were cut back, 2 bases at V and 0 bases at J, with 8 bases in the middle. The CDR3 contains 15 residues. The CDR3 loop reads CASSFSDTNTGELFF. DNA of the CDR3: TGCGCCAGCAGCTTTAGTGACACGAACACCGGGGAGCTGTTTTTT.

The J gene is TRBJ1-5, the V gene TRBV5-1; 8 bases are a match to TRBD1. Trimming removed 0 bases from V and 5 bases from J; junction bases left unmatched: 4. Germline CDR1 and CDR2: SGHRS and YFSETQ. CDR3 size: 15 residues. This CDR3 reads CASSLGTGRDQPQHF. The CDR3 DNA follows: TGCGCCAGCAGCTTGGGGACAGGGCGGGATCAGCCCCAGCATTTT.